These 26 T cell receptor beta chains came from one sample sequenced in a study of brain metastases from non-small cell lung cancer. The assay was immunoSEQ multiplex PCR, and TCRdb's table has in-frame clones only and misses some. This sample yields 980 or so clones, of which 94% are seen a single time; 4.7% belongs to the top ten. The sequencing input was tumor-adjacent normal tissue. The receptors were sampled from a donor at least 40 years old with non-small cell lung cancer.

The chain has TRBV25-1 and TRBJ1-1; 10 bases are a match to TRBD1. Germline V gives CDR1 MGHDK, CDR2 SYGVNS. The trim removed 4 bases at V and 3 bases at J, leaving 5 bases unmatched. The CDR3 totals 15 residues. The CDR3 loop is CASSAPDRGDTEAFF. The DNA for the CDR3 is TGTGCCAGCAGTGCCCCGGACAGGGGGGACACTGAAGCTTTCTTT.

The chain joins TRBV2 to TRBJ2-1, with a weak D call TRBD2 (6 bases). The CDR3 is 17 residues long. V shed 2 bases and J shed 5 bases, with 19 bases lying between them. In germline, CDR1 is SNHLY, CDR2 FYNNEI. The CDR3 sequence: CASSEFWDSISDNEQFF. CDR3 DNA sequence: TGTGCCAGCAGTGAATTTTGGGACTCCATTTCGGACAATGAGCAGTTCTTC. The full variable domain, completed using reference TRBV2 and TRBJ2-1, is EPEVTQTPSHQVTQMGQEVILRCVPISNHLYFYWYRQILGQKVEFLVSFYNNEISEKSEIFDDQFSVERPDGSNFTLKIRSTKLEDSAMYFCASSEFWDSISDNEQFFGPGTRLTVL.

The gene calls are TRBV7-2 and TRBJ1-3; D is unresolved. The germline gives CDR1 SGHTA, CDR2 FQGNSA. This CDR3 spans 15 amino acids. Trimming cost V 5 bases and J 0 bases, with 11 bases left between them. CDR3: CASSQRTFSGNTIYF. In DNA form, the CDR3 reads TGTGCCAGCAGCCAGAGGACCTTCTCTGGAAACACCATATATTTT.

The CDR3 region has the DNA TGTGCCAGCAGGGTGACAGTTAACTATGGCTACACCTTC. It codes for CASRVTVNYGYTF. V gene TRBV28 combines with J gene TRBJ1-2; TRBD1 is a possible D gene (5 bases). The V and J ends lost 6 bases and 1 base respectively, with 9 bases between them. CDR1 and CDR2 from the germline V gene are MDHEN and SYDVKM. CDR3 length equals 13 residues.

V usage is TRBV20-1 and J usage is TRBJ2-7, with TRBD2 as a possible D gene (6 bases). The germline CDR1 and CDR2 sequences are DFQATT and SNEGSKA (reference sequence). This CDR3 is built from 11 residues. CDR3 amino acids: CSTPGEYEQYF. The CDR3 coding sequence is TGCAGCACACCGGGGGAATACGAGCAGTACTTC.

The chain has TRBV6-5 and TRBJ2-4, with D perhaps being TRBD1 or TRBD2 (5 bases each). The germline CDR1 and CDR2 sequences are MNHEY and SVGAGI. The CDR3 spans 14 residues. V gave up 6 bases and J gave up 1 base, with 10 bases separating them. DNA for the CDR3: TGTGCCAGCAGGTCCGGGGCGGCCAAAAACATTCAGTACTTC. Amino acids: CASRSGAAKNIQYF.

This clone was detected once. V usage is TRBV7-9 and J usage is TRBJ1-3; 7 bases fit TRBD1. From germline, CDR1 is SEHNR and CDR2 FQNEAQ (reference sequence). Trimming at V came to 5 bases and at J to 2 bases, leaving 15 bases not matched to a gene. CDR3 length equals 18 residues. The CDR3 protein is CASSESGTDFLTGNTIYF. CDR3 DNA sequence: TGTGCCAGCAGCGAATCCGGGACAGATTTTTTGACTGGAAACACCATATATTTT.

The gene calls are TRBV11-2 and TRBJ2-1; 11 bases map to TRBD2. Germline V gives CDR1 SGHAT, CDR2 FQNNGV. The CDR3 totals 16 residues. V was pared by 2 bases and J by 12 bases, with 12 bases of the junction left unmatched. CDR3 sequence reads: CASSLSGASGGRWQFF. The CDR3 DNA follows: TGTGCCAGCAGCTTAAGTGGGGCTAGCGGGGGGCGTTGGCAGTTCTTC.

CDR3: CASSLSGGTDTQYF. Here the CDR3 DNA reads TGCGCCAGCAGCTTGTCTGGGGGCACAGATACGCAGTATTTT. The gene calls are TRBV5-1 and TRBJ2-3; D call uncertain. Germline V lookup: CDR1 SGHRS, CDR2 YFSETQ. V was clipped by 1 base and J by 1 base, with 7 bases between them. The CDR3 has 14 residues.

V and J are TRBV4-3 and TRBJ2-1; 12 nucleotides align to TRBD2. This CDR3 is 16 amino acids long. Germline trimming cut 3 bases from V and 4 bases from J; bases unmatched to any gene: 4. Looked up from germline, CDR1 is LGHNA and CDR2 is YSLEER. The CDR3 is CASSQLLAGGYNEQFF. The CDR3 region has the DNA TGCGCCAGCAGCCAGCTGCTAGCGGGGGGGTACAATGAGCAGTTCTTC.

Written as DNA, the CDR3 is TGTGCCTGGAGTGTCTTTCAGTCGGGGGGAAGGGGCTACACCTTC. Translating gives CAWSVFQSGGRGYTF. This chain connects TRBV30 to TRBJ1-2; a possible D gene is TRBD1 (5 bases). The germline gives CDR1 GTSNPN, CDR2 SVGIG (reference sequence). With 0 bases removed from V and 8 bases from J, the gap between germline ends came to 19 bases. The CDR3 totals 15 residues.

The chain joins TRBV4-2 to TRBJ1-5; unclear D gene. Trimming removed 0 bases from V and 0 bases from J, with 9 bases in between. The CDR3 runs to 16 residues. Germline-derived CDR1 and CDR2 are LGHNA and YNFKEQ. The CDR3 DNA is TGTGCCAGCAGCCAAGAACCCCAGGCTAGCAATCAGCCCCAGCATTTT. Translating it yields CASSQEPQASNQPQHF.

The chain links TRBV7-9 to TRBJ1-6; perhaps TRBD1 as D (6 bases). The germline V gene encodes CDR1 SEHNR and CDR2 FQNEAQ (reference sequence). CDR3 length: 15 residues. V was shortened by 5 bases and J by 5 bases, with 13 bases between the two germline ends. The chain's CDR3 is CASSPQGKNNSPLHF. As DNA, the CDR3 is TGTGCCAGCAGCCCACAGGGAAAAAATAATTCACCCCTCCACTTT.

The chain is built from TRBV7-2 and TRBJ2-5; D is undetermined. CDR3 length: 14 amino acids. Germline V gives CDR1 SGHTA, CDR2 FQGNSA. V lost 2 bases and J lost 0, with 7 bases in between. Here the CDR3 DNA reads TGTGCCAGCAGCTTATACAACTACCAAGAGACCCAGTACTTC. It is translated as CASSLYNYQETQYF.

The chain uses TRBV6-2 or TRBV6-3 and TRBJ1-1; no reliable D call. Germline V lookup: CDR1 MNHEY, CDR2 SVGEGT. The V gene lost 5 bases and the J gene lost 3 bases, with 10 bases spanning the gap. The CDR3 runs to 13 residues. The chain's CDR3 is CASSQPGDTEAFF. In nucleotides, the CDR3 is TGTGCCAGCAGTCAACCGGGAGACACTGAAGCTTTCTTT.

The chain has TRBV6-4 and TRBJ2-1; TRBD2 agrees at 10 bases. The CDR3 covers 15 residues. The germline gives CDR1 MRHNA, CDR2 SNTAGT. J lost 4 bases, V lost 0 bases, and 0 bases had no gene match. CDR3 in DNA: TGTGCCAGCAGTGACTCAGCGGGGGGGTACAATGAGCAGTTCTTC. Translation: CASSDSAGGYNEQFF.

This rearrangement joins TRBV6-4 to TRBJ2-3, with TRBD2 matching 9 bases. The trim removed 5 bases at V and 2 bases at J, leaving 2 bases unmatched. CDR1 is MRHNA and CDR2 is SNTAGT in the germline V gene. The CDR3 spans 14 residues. The CDR3 loop reads CASSPSGDTDTQYF. The CDR3 bases are TGTGCCAGCAGTCCTAGCGGGGACACAGATACGCAGTATTTT.

This clone has just one count. Different DNA sequences within this sample yield the same CDR3. The chain links TRBV2 to TRBJ1-1; 7 positions agree with TRBD1. J lost 5 bases, V lost 6 bases, and 9 bases had no gene match. Germline V gene lookup returns CDR1 SNHLY and CDR2 FYNNEI. The length of the CDR3 is 14 residues. The CDR3 reads CASSKTGPGTEAFF. In DNA, the CDR3 is TGTGCCAGCAGCAAGACAGGGCCTGGGACTGAAGCTTTCTTT. The variable domain in full, completed from reference TRBV2 and TRBJ1-1, reads EPEVTQTPSHQVTQMGQEVILRCVPISNHLYFYWYRQILGQKVEFLVSFYNNEISEKSEIFDDQFSVERPDGSNFTLKIRSTKLEDSAMYFCASSKTGPGTEAFFGQGTRLTVV.

The chain employs TRBV5-4 and TRBJ1-4; TRBD1 agrees at 8 bases. Germline trimming cut 4 bases from V and 6 bases from J; bases unmatched to any gene: 8. The CDR3 loop spans 15 amino acids. Germline CDR1 is SGHNT and CDR2 is YYREEE (reference sequence). The CDR3 sequence is CASSPDRERDEKLFF. The CDR3, as DNA: TGTGCCAGCAGCCCGGACAGGGAAAGAGATGAAAAACTGTTTTTT.

In regard to this clone: The junction and the germline gene differ at one end; a read error may be behind it. V and J are TRBV6-6 and TRBJ1-1; the match to TRBD1 covers 7 bases. The CDR3 runs to 15 residues. Germline V CDR1 and CDR2: MNHNY, SVGAGI (reference sequence). CDR3 sequence reads: CASSTFTGEGAETFF. The CDR3, as DNA: TGTGCCAGCAGTACCTTTACAGGGGAAGGGGCTGAAACTTTCTTT.

As regards this clone: Mismatch with germline at one junction end may stem from a read error. This chain connects TRBV3-1 (or the pseudogene TRBV3-2) to TRBJ2-1; TRBD2 agrees at 8 bases. The CDR3 is 15 amino acids. The germline V gene encodes CDR1 LGHDT and CDR2 YNNKEL (reference sequence). The CDR3 DNA is TGTGCCAGCAGTCAAGTCTGGCGGGGGGCTAATGAACAGTTCTTC. Translating gives CASSQVWRGANEQFF.

About this clone itself: One end of the junction does not line up with germline, which may come from a read error. The chain recombines TRBV10-3 with TRBJ1-2; D gene unclear. The CDR3 is made up of 14 amino acids. CDR1 ENHRY and CDR2 SYGVKD come from the germline V gene. CDR3: CVISALPTNYGYTF. CDR3 in DNA: TGTGTCATCAGTGCCCTTCCCACTAACTATGGCTACACCTTC.

J is TRBJ2-1 and V is TRBV6-5, with TRBD2 identical over 11 bases. V lost 5 bases and J lost 7; bases outside the gene matches: 7. The length of the CDR3 is 15 residues. The germline gives CDR1 MNHEY, CDR2 SVGAGI. The CDR3 loop reads CASSQSSGGFNEQFF. The DNA of the CDR3 is TGTGCCAGCAGTCAATCTAGCGGGGGGTTTAATGAGCAGTTCTTC.

The chain links TRBV9 to TRBJ2-5, with D tentatively TRBD2 (7 bases). This CDR3 has 15 residues. The V end was cut by 4 bases, the J end by 2 bases, with 15 bases between. Germline values: CDR1 SGDLS, CDR2 YYNGEE. The CDR3 DNA reads TGTGCCAGCAGCCCCCGGGGGGCTAAACAAGAGACCCAGTACTTC. Translating it yields CASSPRGAKQETQYF.

This chain joins TRBV3-1 (or the pseudogene TRBV3-2) and TRBJ1-6, with a weak D call TRBD1 (5 bases). V was cut by 4 bases and J by 5 bases, with 18 bases left in between. This CDR3 comprises 17 residues. The germline CDR1 and CDR2 sequences are LGHDT and YNNKEL (reference sequence). CDR3 in amino acids: CASSPGTLIHHNSPLHF. In DNA, the CDR3 is TGTGCCAGCAGCCCTGGGACTCTCATACATCATAATTCACCCCTCCACTTT.

The chain combines TRBV25-1 with TRBJ1-1; TRBD1 aligns across 7 bases. The V gene's germline CDR1 is MGHDK and CDR2 SYGVNS. Germline trimming cut 6 bases from V and 5 bases from J; bases unmatched to any gene: 9. The CDR3 spans 14 residues. CDR3 DNA: TGTGCCAGCAGGTCGACAGGGAGGGGGACTGAAGCTTTCTTT. This codes for CASRSTGRGTEAFF.